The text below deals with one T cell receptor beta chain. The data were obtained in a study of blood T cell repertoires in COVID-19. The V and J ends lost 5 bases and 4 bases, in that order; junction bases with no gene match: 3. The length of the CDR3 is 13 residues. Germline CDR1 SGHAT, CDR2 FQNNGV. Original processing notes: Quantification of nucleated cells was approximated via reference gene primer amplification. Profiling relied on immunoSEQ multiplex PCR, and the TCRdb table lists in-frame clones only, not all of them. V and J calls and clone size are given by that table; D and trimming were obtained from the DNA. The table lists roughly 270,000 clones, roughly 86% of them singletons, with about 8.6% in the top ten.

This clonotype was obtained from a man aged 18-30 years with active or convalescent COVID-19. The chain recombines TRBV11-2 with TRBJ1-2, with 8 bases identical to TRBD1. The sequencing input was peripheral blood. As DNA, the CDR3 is TGTGCCAGCAGCCCCAGGGGGCTCTATGGCTACACCTTC. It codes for CASSPRGLYGYTF.